The 8 T cell receptor beta chains below come from one sample, sequenced in a study of post-analysis software for immune sequencing data. The TCR beta cDNA libraries carried unique molecular identifiers. TCRdb called the PCR reads again in MiXCR, with one record for every CDR3 protein. The sample yields over 150,000 distinct CDR3 sequences, roughly 40% seen once. Here the sequenced sample was blood, taken after autologous hematopoietic stem cell transplantation. Every receptor here comes from a girl between 10 and 17 years old with multiple sclerosis.

This chain joins TRBV6-1 and TRBJ2-1, with 10 bases fitting TRBD2. Germline trimming cut 5 bases from V and 4 bases from J; bases unmatched to any gene: 5. The germline V gene encodes CDR1 MNHNS and CDR2 SASEGT. This CDR3 has 15 amino acids. The CDR3 DNA sequence: TGTGCCAGCAGTAGACTAGCGGGTATGTACAATGAGCAGTTCTTC. Its translation: CASSRLAGMYNEQFF.

This clonotype was seen only a few times. This rearrangement joins TRBV20-1 to TRBJ2-5; weak D call: TRBD1 (6 bases). The better agreement between TRBJ2-7 and the DNA end casts doubt on the J call. Looked up from germline, CDR1 is DFQATT and CDR2 is SNEGSKA (reference sequence). The CDR3 length is 13 residues. The CDR3 coding sequence is TGCAGTGCTAGAGCCCCAGGGGCGGGCGAGCAGTACTTC. Translated: CSARAPGAGEQYF.

This clonotype has a count of ten or more. This chain uses TRBV13 with TRBJ2-5; possibly TRBD2 for D (5 bases). CDR1 is PRHDT, CDR2 FYEKMQ, per germline (reference sequence). This CDR3 comprises 17 residues. The V end was cut by 5 bases, the J end by 1 base, with 20 bases between. The CDR3 coding sequence is TGTGCCAGCAGCCACTCGCCTAGCCCCCCCGTCCAAGAGACCCAGTACTTC. Encoded protein: CASSHSPSPPVQETQYF.

This clonotype was seen a few times. The rearrangement uses TRBV29-1 and TRBJ2-1; 14 bases are shared with TRBD2. Germline CDR1 and CDR2: SQVTM and ANQGSEA. The CDR3 runs to 13 residues. J was trimmed by 6 bases and V by 6 bases; bases with no gene match: 1. The CDR3 DNA reads as TGCAGCGTGGGACTAGCGGGAGTCAATGAGCAGTTCTTC. Translated, it gives CSVGLAGVNEQFF.

This clonotype showed up just a few times. J is TRBJ2-7 and V is TRBV20-1; D remains unclear. The V gene lost 0 bases and the J gene lost 1 base, with 13 bases spanning the gap. The CDR3 spans 15 residues. Germline CDR1 and CDR2: DFQATT and SNEGSKA (reference sequence). The CDR3 region is CSARDPGGASYEQYF. As DNA, the CDR3 is TGCAGTGCTAGAGATCCCGGCGGAGCGTCCTACGAGCAGTACTTC.

This clonotype was recorded once. The V and J genes are TRBV20-1 and TRBJ2-1, with TRBD1 as a possible D gene (6 bases). Per the germline V gene, CDR1 is DFQATT and CDR2 is SNEGSKA (reference sequence). The CDR3 has 15 residues. V lost 0 bases and J 2 bases, leaving 11 bases between the germline ends. The CDR3: CSARDGTLTYNEQFF. The CDR3 DNA reads TGCAGTGCTAGAGATGGGACACTAACCTACAATGAGCAGTTCTTC.

The rearrangement uses TRBV12-3 or TRBV12-4 and TRBJ2-1; TRBD2 is a possible D gene (5 bases). This CDR3 region has 14 residues. V lost 2 bases, J lost 10 bases, and 15 bases lay in between. The chain's CDR3 is CASSLTSGRGEQFF. The DNA of the CDR3 is TGTGCCAGCAGTTTAACAAGCGGCCGCGGAGAGCAGTTCTTC.

This clonotype was observed a handful of times. The J gene is TRBJ2-5, the V gene TRBV20-1; TRBD2 matches 9 bases. From germline, CDR1 is DFQATT and CDR2 SNEGSKA (reference sequence). The CDR3 loop spans 14 amino acids. J gave up 1 base and V 6 bases, and 6 bases lay outside the gene matches. The CDR3 bases are TGCAGTGCCCAACCGACTAGCGGCCAAGAGACCCAGTACTTC. Translation: CSAQPTSGQETQYF.